This T cell receptor beta chain was sequenced for a study of technical replicates of blood from a handful of donors. Using immunoSEQ multiplex PCR, the repertoire was profiled, and TCRdb retains in-frame clones only, with some absent. This sample carries approximately 73,000 clones, 93% of them seen once, and the ten largest clones take approximately 0.24%. This receptor was obtained from a human donor in good health. Sample: T cells isolated from PBMCs.

The CDR3 nucleotides are TGTGCCAGCTACCGGGACAGTTCCAATCAGCCCCAGCATTTT. This codes for CASYRDSSNQPQHF. This rearrangement joins TRBV6-1 to TRBJ1-5; 7 bases line up with TRBD1. This CDR3 region has 14 residues. J gave up 3 bases and V 8 bases, and 7 bases lay outside the gene matches. The germline gives CDR1 MNHNS, CDR2 SASEGT.